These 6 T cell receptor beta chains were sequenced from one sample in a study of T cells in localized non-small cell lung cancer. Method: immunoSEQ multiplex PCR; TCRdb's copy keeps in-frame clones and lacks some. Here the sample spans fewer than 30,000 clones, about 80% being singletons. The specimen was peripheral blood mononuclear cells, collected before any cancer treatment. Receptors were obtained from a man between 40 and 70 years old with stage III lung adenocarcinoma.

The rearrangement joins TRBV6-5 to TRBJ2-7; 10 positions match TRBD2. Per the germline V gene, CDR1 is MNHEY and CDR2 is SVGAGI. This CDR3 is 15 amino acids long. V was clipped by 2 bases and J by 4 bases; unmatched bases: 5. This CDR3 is CASSYLAGVGYEQYF. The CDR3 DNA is TGTGCCAGCAGTTACCTAGCGGGAGTAGGTTACGAGCAGTACTTC.

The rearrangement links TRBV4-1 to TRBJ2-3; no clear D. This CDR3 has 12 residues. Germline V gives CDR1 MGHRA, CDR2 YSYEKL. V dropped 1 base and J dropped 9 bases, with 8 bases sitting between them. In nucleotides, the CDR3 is TGCGCCAGCAGCCAAGCGGGTTCGACGCAGTATTTT. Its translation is CASSQAGSTQYF.

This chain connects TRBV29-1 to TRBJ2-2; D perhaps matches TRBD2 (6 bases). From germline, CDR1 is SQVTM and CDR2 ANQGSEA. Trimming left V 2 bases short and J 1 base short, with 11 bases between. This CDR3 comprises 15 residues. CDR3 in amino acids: CSVELLALNTGELFF. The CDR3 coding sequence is TGCAGCGTTGAATTGCTAGCGCTGAACACCGGGGAGCTGTTTTTT.

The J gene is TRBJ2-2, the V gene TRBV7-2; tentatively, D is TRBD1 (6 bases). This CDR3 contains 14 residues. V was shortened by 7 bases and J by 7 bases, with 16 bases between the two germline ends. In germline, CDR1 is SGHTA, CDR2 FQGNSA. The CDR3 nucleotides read TGTGCCAGCAACCTAGGACAGCCCAGCGGGGAGCTGTTTTTT. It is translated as CASNLGQPSGELFF.

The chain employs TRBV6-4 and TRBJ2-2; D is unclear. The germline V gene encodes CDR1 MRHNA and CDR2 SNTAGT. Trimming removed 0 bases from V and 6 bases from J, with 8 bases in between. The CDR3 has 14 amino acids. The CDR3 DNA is TGTGCCAGCAGTGACTCGCCAGAATCCGGGGAGCTGTTTTTT. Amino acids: CASSDSPESGELFF.

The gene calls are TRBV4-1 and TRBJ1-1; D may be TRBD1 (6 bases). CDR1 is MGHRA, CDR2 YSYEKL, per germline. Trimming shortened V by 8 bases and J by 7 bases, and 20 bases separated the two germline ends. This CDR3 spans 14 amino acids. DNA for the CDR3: TGCGCCAGCTCTAGGGGGGAGCGCCAACTTGAAGCTTTCTTT. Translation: CASSRGERQLEAFF.